Shown below are 31 T cell receptor beta chains from a single sample sequenced in a study of blood T cell repertoires in COVID-19. Measured with immunoSEQ multiplex PCR; TCRdb has only the in-frame clones, and not every one. Altogether more than 150,000 clones are present, 75% to 90% being singletons, with the ten largest covering about 7%. The sample consisted of peripheral blood. The receptors were gathered from a man aged 35-49 years with acute or convalescent COVID-19.

This clone was seen only a few times. The chain recombines TRBV5-4 with TRBJ1-1; D gene unclear. V shed 4 bases and J shed 0 bases, with 7 bases lying between them. The CDR3 has 13 residues. Germline V gives CDR1 SGHNT, CDR2 YYREEE (reference sequence). The CDR3 DNA follows: TGTGCCAGCAGCCTGTTTATGAACACTGAAGCTTTCTTT. Its protein product is CASSLFMNTEAFF.

The V and J genes are TRBV27 and TRBJ2-1; tentative D call: TRBD2 (6 bases). V was pared by 5 bases and J by 5 bases, with 16 bases between. The germline V gene encodes CDR1 MNHEY and CDR2 SMNVEV (reference sequence). The CDR3 runs 15 residues. CDR3 in DNA: TGTGCCAGCAGTCCTCCCGGGGGAAGGAACAATGAGCAGTTCTTC. This sequence encodes CASSPPGGRNNEQFF.

This chain joins TRBV7-9 and TRBJ2-7; D perhaps matches TRBD1 (6 bases). Trimming took off 2 bases at V and 5 bases at J, with 10 bases between the two ends. CDR1 SEHNR and CDR2 FQNEAQ come from the germline V gene (reference sequence). This CDR3 is 13 amino acids long. CDR3 coding DNA: TGTGCCAGCAGCTTAACAGGGAACGACGAGCAGTACTTC. Its protein product is CASSLTGNDEQYF.

This clone was picked up a small number of times. This chain joins TRBV9 and TRBJ2-7; TRBD1 is a possible D gene (7 bases). The germline V and J ends were trimmed by 0 bases and 6 bases, with 16 bases remaining between them. Per the germline V gene, CDR1 is SGDLS and CDR2 is YYNGEE. This CDR3 has 15 amino acids. The CDR3 spells CASSVGRGQNGEQYF. The CDR3 nucleotides are TGTGCCAGCAGCGTAGGGAGGGGGCAAAACGGCGAGCAGTACTTC.

The chain combines TRBV28 with TRBJ2-5; 13 positions agree with TRBD2. The trim removed 9 bases at V and 4 bases at J, leaving 11 bases unmatched. CDR1 and CDR2 (germline): MDHEN, SYDVKM. The CDR3 spans 16 residues. In DNA, the CDR3 is TGTGCCAGAGAACAACTAGCGGGGGGGCCGGGAGAGACCCAGTACTTC. Its translation: CAREQLAGGPGETQYF.

This chain joins TRBV6-5 and TRBJ2-7; perhaps TRBD1 as D (6 bases). The CDR3 runs to 15 residues. CDR1 MNHEY and CDR2 SVGAGI come from the germline V gene. Trimming left V 1 base short and J 6 bases short, with 16 bases between. The CDR3 loop is CASSYLGTGLGEQYF. The CDR3 nucleotides are TGTGCCAGCAGTTACTTGGGTACAGGGCTCGGCGAGCAGTACTTC.

V and J are TRBV5-3 and TRBJ1-4; 8 bases agree with TRBD1. TRBV5-3 is reported as an ORF; its role is uncertain. The CDR3 is made up of 15 amino acids. The V segment lost 3 bases and the J segment 3 bases; nucleotides outside the gene matches: 4. CDR3 sequence: CARSSTGGPNEKLFF. CDR3 bases: TGTGCCAGAAGCTCCACAGGGGGACCTAATGAAAAACTGTTTTTT.

V gene TRBV7-2 combines with J gene TRBJ2-5, with a possible D match to TRBD2 (6 bases). Germline CDR1 is SGHTA and CDR2 is FQGNSA. V was cut by 5 bases and J by 4 bases, with 23 bases left in between. This CDR3 has 17 amino acids. CDR3 sequence (DNA): TGTGCCAGCAGCCCCGCCAGTTTGGAGGGGCCCCTAGAGACCCAGTACTTC. This encodes CASSPASLEGPLETQYF.

This clone was counted only a few times. DNA of the CDR3: TGTGCCTGGAGTATCCCGGGACAGCCTTACGAGCAGTACTTC. It yields the protein CAWSIPGQPYEQYF. The chain joins TRBV30 to TRBJ2-7; 7 nucleotides line up with TRBD1. V was pared by 2 bases and J by 4 bases, with 8 bases of the junction left unmatched. The length of the CDR3 is 14 residues. Per germline, CDR1 GTSNPN and CDR2 SVGIG (reference sequence).

The rearrangement links TRBV9 to TRBJ2-7; 9 bases align to TRBD1. The V gene end was trimmed by 4 bases and the J gene end by 4 bases; junction bases not matched to a gene: 6. The CDR3 spans 14 residues. Per germline, CDR1 SGDLS and CDR2 YYNGEE. Here the CDR3 DNA reads TGTGCCAGCAGCCCGGACAGGGGAGTTTACGAGCAGTACTTC. It is translated as CASSPDRGVYEQYF.

The V gene is TRBV6-1, the J gene TRBJ2-5; tentatively, D is TRBD2 (6 bases). Germline lookup yields CDR1 MNHNS and CDR2 SASEGT. There are 16 residues in the CDR3. V lost 1 base, J lost 2 bases, and 14 bases lay in between. The CDR3 protein is CASSEGLGTAQETQYF. The CDR3 coding sequence is TGTGCCAGCAGTGAAGGGTTGGGGACTGCTCAAGAGACCCAGTACTTC.

The chain employs TRBV13 and TRBJ2-1, with 11 bases matching TRBD2. V was clipped by 4 bases and J by 9 bases; unmatched bases: 11. The CDR3 is made up of 16 amino acids. Germline V CDR1 and CDR2: PRHDT, FYEKMQ (reference sequence). The CDR3 sequence: CASSSRLAGRLPEQFF. Written as DNA, the CDR3 is TGTGCCAGCAGCTCCCGACTAGCGGGGCGGCTTCCTGAGCAGTTCTTC.

The count of this clone is one. The chain couples TRBV5-1 to TRBJ2-5, with D maybe TRBD1 (5 bases). Trimming cost V 1 base and J 1 base, with 11 bases left between them. The germline V gene has CDR1 SGHRS and CDR2 YFSETQ. CDR3 size: 15 residues. The CDR3 is CASSLRTPGQETQYF. For the CDR3, the DNA is TGCGCCAGCAGCTTGAGGACACCGGGCCAAGAGACCCAGTACTTC.

The chain recombines TRBV7-6 with TRBJ1-1; D may be TRBD1 (6 bases). The CDR3 is 14 residues long. The V gene lost 5 bases and the J gene lost 6 bases, with 16 bases spanning the gap. The germline V gene encodes CDR1 SGHVS and CDR2 FNYEAQ. CDR3 DNA: TGTGCCAGCAGCCGGACGGCTAAGGGGGCTGAAGCTTTCTTT. It encodes CASSRTAKGAEAFF.

V usage is TRBV2 and J usage is TRBJ1-1, with a tentative D call TRBD1 (5 bases). This CDR3 is built from 13 residues. In germline, CDR1 is SNHLY, CDR2 FYNNEI. V shed 3 bases and J shed 10 bases, with 15 bases lying between them. The CDR3 region has the DNA TGTGCCAGCAGTGATAGGGCAGGGAGGCGAGCTTTCTTT. It specifies CASSDRAGRRAFF.

This clone was counted a single time. V usage is TRBV6-6 and J usage is TRBJ1-2; 9 bases line up with TRBD1. The CDR3 contains 17 residues. J gave up 5 bases and V 5 bases, and 15 bases lay outside the gene matches. CDR1 is MNHNY, CDR2 SVGAGI, per germline (reference sequence). CDR3 loop: CASSRRTGVGWQYGYTF. The DNA of the CDR3 is TGTGCCAGCAGTCGAAGGACAGGGGTCGGTTGGCAGTATGGCTACACCTTC.

This chain links TRBV3-1 (or the pseudogene TRBV3-2) with TRBJ2-6, with D possibly matching TRBD1 (6 bases). The V gene lost 4 bases and the J gene lost 0 bases, with 19 bases spanning the gap. The germline V gene has CDR1 LGHDT and CDR2 YNNKEL (reference sequence). The CDR3 covers 19 residues. The CDR3 DNA is TGTGCCAGCAGCCTGCTCCGGGACACCCGGACCTCTGGGGCCAACGTCCTGACTTTC. As protein: CASSLLRDTRTSGANVLTF.

This clone was detected only once. The DNA of the CDR3 is TGTGCCAGCTCACCACCGGCGATGAGGCAAGAGACCCAGTACTTC. Translation gives CASSPPAMRQETQYF. This chain connects TRBV18 to TRBJ2-5, with D unclear. In germline, CDR1 is KGHSH, CDR2 LQKENI. This CDR3 comprises 15 residues. The V end was cut by 0 bases, the J end by 2 bases, with 10 bases between. The full variable domain, with the rest looked up from reference TRBV18 and TRBJ2-5, is NAGVMQNPRHLVRRRGQEARLRCSPMKGHSHVYWYRQLPEEGLKFMVYLQKENIIDESGMPKERFSAEFPKEGPSILRIQQVVRGDSAAYFCASSPPAMRQETQYFGPGTRLLVL.

This chain links TRBV5-7 with TRBJ2-2; 11 nucleotides match TRBD2. TRBV5-7 is treated as an ORF (open reading frame) with a function not yet certain. The CDR3 is made up of 17 amino acids. J was trimmed by 4 bases and V by 2 bases; bases with no gene match: 7. The CDR3: CASSFLGLAVFTGELFF. For the CDR3, the DNA is TGTGCCAGCAGCTTTCTGGGACTAGCGGTCTTCACCGGGGAGCTGTTTTTT.

Here the CDR3 reads CASSLVGTGGDEQYF. In nucleotides, the CDR3 is TGTGCCAGCAGCTTAGTAGGGACAGGGGGCGACGAGCAGTACTTC. The gene calls are TRBV7-8 and TRBJ2-7; 12 bases agree with TRBD1. Germline V lookup: CDR1 SGHVS, CDR2 FQNEAQ. The CDR3 length is 15 residues. V shed 1 base and J 5 bases; nucleotides not matched to a gene: 3.

DNA of the CDR3: TGTGCCAGCAGCACTGCGGCCGGGGAGCTGTTTTTT. It translates to CASSTAAGELFF. The chain links TRBV7-7 to TRBJ2-2; D unresolved. The V and J ends lost 5 bases and 6 bases respectively, with 7 bases between them. Per the germline V gene, CDR1 is SSHAT and CDR2 is FNYEAQ (reference sequence). This CDR3 region has 12 residues.

This chain joins TRBV4-3 and TRBJ2-3; D is perhaps TRBD1 (5 bases). Germline values: CDR1 LGHNA, CDR2 YSLEER. This CDR3 has 16 residues. V lost 0 bases and J 4 bases, leaving 14 bases between the germline ends. The chain's CDR3 is CASSQDPQGLPDTQYF. CDR3 coding DNA: TGCGCCAGCAGCCAAGATCCCCAGGGTCTCCCAGATACGCAGTATTTT.

The rearrangement uses TRBV5-1 and TRBJ2-3; 8 positions match TRBD1. V lost 4 bases and J lost 1; bases outside the gene matches: 5. Germline-derived CDR1 and CDR2 are SGHRS and YFSETQ. This CDR3 is 15 amino acids long. The CDR3 region is CASSPEGQGTDTQYF. The CDR3 DNA is TGCGCCAGCAGCCCAGAGGGACAGGGCACAGATACGCAGTATTTT.

The J gene is TRBJ2-3, the V gene TRBV30, with D unclear. The germline V gene encodes CDR1 GTSNPN and CDR2 SVGIG (reference sequence). Trimming removed 3 bases from V and 7 bases from J, with 17 bases in between. The CDR3 loop spans 14 amino acids. The CDR3 here is CAWSPQTPPYTQYF. The CDR3 DNA follows: TGTGCCTGGAGCCCCCAGACTCCACCTTATACGCAGTATTTT.

This clone was seen only once. The chain uses TRBV30 and TRBJ1-5; D is possibly TRBD1 (6 bases). Trimming pared 2 bases from V and 9 bases from J, leaving 14 bases between. Germline V gene lookup returns CDR1 GTSNPN and CDR2 SVGIG (reference sequence). CDR3 length: 13 residues. CDR3 in amino acids: CAWSYVGGRPQHF. CDR3 nucleotides: TGTGCCTGGAGTTATGTAGGGGGACGGCCCCAGCATTTT.

The chain has TRBV19 and TRBJ2-3; 9 positions agree with TRBD1. This CDR3 contains 15 residues. CDR1 is LNHDA and CDR2 is SQIVND in the germline V gene (reference sequence). Trimming at V came to 5 bases and at J to 6 bases, leaving 9 bases not matched to a gene. CDR3 bases: TGTGCCAGTAGTCCTGGGACAGGGAGACGGGATACGCAGTATTTT. This encodes CASSPGTGRRDTQYF.

This rearrangement joins TRBV6-2 or TRBV6-3 to TRBJ1-1; TRBD1 agrees at 11 bases. V was clipped by 5 bases and J by 8 bases; unmatched bases: 1. This CDR3 region has 12 residues. CDR1 and CDR2 (germline): MNHEY, SVGEGT. The DNA of the CDR3 is TGTGCCAGCAGTCGGACAGGGGGCGAAGCTTTCTTT. It specifies CASSRTGGEAFF.

The chain links TRBV5-8 to TRBJ2-3, with D maybe TRBD2 (6 bases). V was shortened by 4 bases and J by 2 bases, with 14 bases between the two germline ends. Germline V lookup: CDR1 SGHTS, CDR2 YDEGEE. The CDR3 extends over 15 amino acids. The CDR3 DNA reads as TGTGCCAGCAGCGATGTGGAGGGAACCACAGATACGCAGTATTTT. Translating it yields CASSDVEGTTDTQYF. The full variable domain, with the rest looked up from reference TRBV5-8 and TRBJ2-3, is EAGVTQSPTHLIKTRGQQATLRCSPISGHTSVYWYQQALGLGLQFLLWYDEGEERNRGNFPPRFSGRQFPNYSSELNVNALELEDSALYLCASSDVEGTTDTQYFGPGTRLTVL.

The V and J genes are TRBV5-6 and TRBJ2-7; D might be TRBD1 (5 bases). V was shortened by 5 bases and J by 6 bases, with 15 bases between the two germline ends. Germline V lookup: CDR1 SGHDT, CDR2 YYEEEE. The CDR3 has 13 amino acids. The CDR3: CASRARATAEQYF. The DNA for the CDR3 is TGTGCCAGCAGGGCCAGGGCAACAGCCGAGCAGTACTTC.

Of note for this clone: Other DNA sequences in this sample translate to the same CDR3. V gene TRBV5-1 combines with J gene TRBJ1-1; D is unclear. Germline V gene sequence: CDR1 SGHRS, CDR2 YFSETQ. This CDR3 spans 14 amino acids. Deletions cut 0 bases from V and 0 bases from J, with 6 bases between. CDR3 DNA sequence: TGCGCCAGCAGCTTGGACAGAATGAACACTGAAGCTTTCTTT. It is translated as CASSLDRMNTEAFF.

This chain joins TRBV5-4 and TRBJ2-7, with D possibly matching TRBD2 (6 bases). Looked up from germline, CDR1 is SGHNT and CDR2 is YYREEE (reference sequence). V was pared by 5 bases and J by 6 bases, with 12 bases between. The CDR3 consists of 12 residues. CDR3 sequence reads: CASSGGSLEQYF. The CDR3 DNA is TGTGCCAGCAGTGGAGGGTCGCTCGAGCAGTACTTC.